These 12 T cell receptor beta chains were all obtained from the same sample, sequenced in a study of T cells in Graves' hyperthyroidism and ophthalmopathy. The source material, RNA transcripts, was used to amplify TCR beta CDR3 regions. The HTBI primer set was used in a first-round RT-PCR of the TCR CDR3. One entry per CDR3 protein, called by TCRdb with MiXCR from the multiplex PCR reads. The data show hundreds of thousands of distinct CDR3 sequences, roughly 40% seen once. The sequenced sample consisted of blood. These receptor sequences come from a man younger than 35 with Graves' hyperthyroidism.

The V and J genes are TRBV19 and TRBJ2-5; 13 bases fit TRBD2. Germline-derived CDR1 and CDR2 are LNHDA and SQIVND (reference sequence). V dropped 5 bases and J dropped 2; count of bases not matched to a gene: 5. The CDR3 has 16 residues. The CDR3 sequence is CASSPSGLAGQETQYF. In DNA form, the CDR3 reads TGTGCCAGTAGTCCCTCGGGACTAGCGGGACAAGAGACCCAGTACTTC. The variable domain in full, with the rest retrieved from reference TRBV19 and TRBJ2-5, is DGGITQSPKYLFRKEGQNVTLSCEQNLNHDAMYWYRQDPGQGLRLIYYSQIVNDFQKGDIAEGYSVSREKKESFPLTVTSAQKNPTAFYLCASSPSGLAGQETQYFGPGTRLLVL.

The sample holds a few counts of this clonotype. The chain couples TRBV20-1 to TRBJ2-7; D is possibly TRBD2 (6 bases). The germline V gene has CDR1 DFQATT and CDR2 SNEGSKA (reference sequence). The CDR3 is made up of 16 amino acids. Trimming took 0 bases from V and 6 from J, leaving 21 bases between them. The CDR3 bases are TGCAGTGCTAGAGACCGCTCGGCGGCGGGAAGGGGCGAGCAGTACTTC. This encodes CSARDRSAAGRGEQYF.

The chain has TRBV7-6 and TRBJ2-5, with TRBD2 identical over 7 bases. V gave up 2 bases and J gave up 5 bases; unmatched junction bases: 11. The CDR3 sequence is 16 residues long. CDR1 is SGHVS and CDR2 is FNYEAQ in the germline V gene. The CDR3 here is CASSLSPSGTGETQYF. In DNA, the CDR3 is TGTGCCAGCAGCTTATCCCCTAGCGGAACCGGGGAGACCCAGTACTTC.

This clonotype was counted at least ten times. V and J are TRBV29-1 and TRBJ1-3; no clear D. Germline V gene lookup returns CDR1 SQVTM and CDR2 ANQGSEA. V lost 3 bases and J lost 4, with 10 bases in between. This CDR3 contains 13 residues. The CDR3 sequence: CSVEEGSGNTIYF. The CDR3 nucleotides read TGCAGCGTTGAGGAGGGATCAGGAAACACCATATATTTT.

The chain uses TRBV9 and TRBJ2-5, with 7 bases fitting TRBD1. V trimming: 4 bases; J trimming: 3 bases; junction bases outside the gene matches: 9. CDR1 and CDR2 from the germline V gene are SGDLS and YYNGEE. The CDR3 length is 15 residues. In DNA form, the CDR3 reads TGTGCCAGCAGCACCTCAGGGGGATTTGAAGAGACCCAGTACTTC. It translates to CASSTSGGFEETQYF.

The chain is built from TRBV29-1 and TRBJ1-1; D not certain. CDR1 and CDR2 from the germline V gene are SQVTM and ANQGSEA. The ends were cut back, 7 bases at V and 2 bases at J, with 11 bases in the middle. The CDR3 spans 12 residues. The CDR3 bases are TGCAGCGCCAGCGCGAGTAACACTGAAGCTTTCTTT. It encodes CSASASNTEAFF.

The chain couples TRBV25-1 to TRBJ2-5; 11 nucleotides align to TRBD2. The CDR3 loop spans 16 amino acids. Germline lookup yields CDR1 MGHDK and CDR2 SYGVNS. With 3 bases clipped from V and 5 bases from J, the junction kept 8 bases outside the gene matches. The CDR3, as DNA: TGTGCCAGCAGTGAGCCAAGACTAGCGGGGCATGAGACCCAGTACTTC. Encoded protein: CASSEPRLAGHETQYF.

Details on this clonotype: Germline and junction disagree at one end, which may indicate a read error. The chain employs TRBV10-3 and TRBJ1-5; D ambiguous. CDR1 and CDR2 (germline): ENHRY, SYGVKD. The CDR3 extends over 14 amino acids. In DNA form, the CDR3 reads TGTGCCAGCAGTGAGGTGTATAGCAATCAGCCCCAGCATTTT. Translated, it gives CASSEVYSNQPQHF.

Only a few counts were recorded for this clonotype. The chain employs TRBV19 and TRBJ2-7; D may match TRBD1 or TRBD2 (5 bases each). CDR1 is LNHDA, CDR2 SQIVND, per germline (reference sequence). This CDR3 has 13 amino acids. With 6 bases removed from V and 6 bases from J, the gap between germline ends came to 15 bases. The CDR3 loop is CASSPRDVAEQYF. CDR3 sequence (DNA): TGTGCCAGTAGCCCCCGGGACGTTGCCGAGCAGTACTTC.

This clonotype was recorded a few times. The chain's CDR3 is CASSEYGAYEQYF. CDR3 DNA: TGTGCCAGCAGTGAATATGGCGCCTACGAGCAGTACTTC. The genes are TRBV25-1 and TRBJ2-7; D unclear. The CDR3 runs to 13 residues. With 0 bases removed from V and 2 bases from J, the gap between germline ends came to 5 bases. Germline CDR1 reads MGHDK; CDR2 reads SYGVNS.

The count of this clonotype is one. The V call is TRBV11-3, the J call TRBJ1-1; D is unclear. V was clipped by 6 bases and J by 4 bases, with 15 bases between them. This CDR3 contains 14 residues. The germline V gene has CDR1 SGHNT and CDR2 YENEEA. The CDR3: CASSATISGTEAFF. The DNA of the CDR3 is TGTGCCAGCAGTGCAACTATTTCGGGCACTGAAGCTTTCTTT. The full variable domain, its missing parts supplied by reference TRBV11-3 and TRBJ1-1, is EAGVVQSPRYKIIEKKQPVAFWCNPISGHNTLYWYLQNLGQGPELLIRYENEEAVDDSQLPKDRFSAERLKGVDSTLKIQPAELGDSAVYLCASSATISGTEAFFGQGTRLTVV.

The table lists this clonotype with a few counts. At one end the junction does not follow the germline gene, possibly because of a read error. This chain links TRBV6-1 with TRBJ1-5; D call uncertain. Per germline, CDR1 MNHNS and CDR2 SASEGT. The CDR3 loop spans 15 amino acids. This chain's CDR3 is CASIEASSEYQPQHF. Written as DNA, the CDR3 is TGTGCCAGCATTGAAGCATCCTCAGAGTATCAGCCCCAGCATTTT.